A single sample is the source of the 4 T cell receptor beta chains below, sequenced in a study of beta chain features in type 1 diabetes. Every isolated RNA sample was fully reverse transcribed, so sequencing captured expressed TCRB transcripts. Sequencing was performed with immunoSEQ multiplex PCR; in TCRdb, only in-frame clones are kept and a portion is missing. The sample shows about 300,000 clones, around 7.3% of them seen only once. The sequenced sample consisted of central memory CD4+ T cells from blood. Source of these receptors: a woman between 18 and 30 years old in good health.

J is TRBJ1-5 and V is TRBV6-6; D gene unclear. This CDR3 region has 12 residues. Germline CDR1 is MNHNY and CDR2 is SVGAGI (reference sequence). The ends were cut back, 2 bases at V and 9 bases at J, with 8 bases in the middle. DNA of the CDR3: TGTGCCAGCAGTTACGGGTCGGCGCCCCAGCATTTT. Its translation is CASSYGSAPQHF.

The chain employs TRBV6-5 and TRBJ1-2; unclear D gene. Deletions cut 4 bases from V and 1 base from J, with 7 bases between. CDR1 and CDR2 from the germline V gene are MNHEY and SVGAGI. The CDR3 is 13 residues long. This CDR3 reads CASSFQVNYGYTF. Written as DNA, the CDR3 is TGTGCCAGCAGTTTTCAGGTTAACTATGGCTACACCTTC.

This chain links TRBV14 with TRBJ1-1; D is unclear. CDR1 SGHDN and CDR2 FVKESK come from the germline V gene. V dropped 3 bases and J dropped 7 bases, with 15 bases sitting between them. The CDR3 is 14 amino acids. CDR3 sequence (DNA): TGTGCCAGCAGCCAGCGTACGGAGCATAGTGAAGCTTTCTTT. This codes for CASSQRTEHSEAFF.

The chain joins TRBV7-8 to TRBJ2-7, with 8 bases aligning to TRBD1. Per germline, CDR1 SGHVS and CDR2 FQNEAQ. The CDR3 length is 13 residues. The ends lost 5 bases at V and 8 bases at J; junction bases unmatched: 8. Here the CDR3 reads CASSPRTGNKQYF. The CDR3 DNA is TGTGCCAGCAGCCCACGGACAGGGAACAAGCAGTACTTC.